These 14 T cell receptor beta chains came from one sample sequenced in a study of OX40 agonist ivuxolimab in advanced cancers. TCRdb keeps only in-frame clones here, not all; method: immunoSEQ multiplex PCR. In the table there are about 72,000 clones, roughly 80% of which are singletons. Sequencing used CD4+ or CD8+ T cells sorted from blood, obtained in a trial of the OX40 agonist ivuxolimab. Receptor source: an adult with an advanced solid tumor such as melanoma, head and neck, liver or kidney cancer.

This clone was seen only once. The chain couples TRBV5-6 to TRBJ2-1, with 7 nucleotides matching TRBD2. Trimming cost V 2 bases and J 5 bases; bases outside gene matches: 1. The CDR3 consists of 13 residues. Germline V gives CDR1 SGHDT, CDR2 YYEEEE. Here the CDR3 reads CASSFGTNNEQFF. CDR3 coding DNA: TGTGCCAGCAGCTTCGGGACTAACAATGAGCAGTTCTTC.

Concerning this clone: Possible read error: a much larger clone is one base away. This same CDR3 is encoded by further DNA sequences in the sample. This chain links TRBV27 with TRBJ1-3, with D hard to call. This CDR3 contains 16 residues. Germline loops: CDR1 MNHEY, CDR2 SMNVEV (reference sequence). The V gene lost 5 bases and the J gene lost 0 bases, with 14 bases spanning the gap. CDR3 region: CASSPTPRSSGNTIYF. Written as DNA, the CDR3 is TGTGCCAGCAGTCCAACCCCCCGGAGCTCTGGAAACACCATATATTTT.

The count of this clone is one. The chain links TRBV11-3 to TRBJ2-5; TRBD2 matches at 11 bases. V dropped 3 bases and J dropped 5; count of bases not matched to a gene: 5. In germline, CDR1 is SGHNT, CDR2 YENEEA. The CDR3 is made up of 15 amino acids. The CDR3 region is CASSLGSGGVETQYF. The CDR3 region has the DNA TGTGCCAGCAGCTTGGGTAGCGGGGGGGTGGAGACCCAGTACTTC.

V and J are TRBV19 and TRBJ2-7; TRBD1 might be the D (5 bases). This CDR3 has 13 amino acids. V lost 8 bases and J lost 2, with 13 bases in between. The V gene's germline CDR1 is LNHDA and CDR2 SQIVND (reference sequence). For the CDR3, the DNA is TGTGCCAGTTCCAGGGTGAATGCCTACGAGCAGTACTTC. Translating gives CASSRVNAYEQYF.

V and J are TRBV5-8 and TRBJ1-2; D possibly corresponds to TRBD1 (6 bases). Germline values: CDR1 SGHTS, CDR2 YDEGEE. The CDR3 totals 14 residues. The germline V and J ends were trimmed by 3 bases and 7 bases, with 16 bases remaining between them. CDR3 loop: CASSSVGGLGGYTF. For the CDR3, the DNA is TGTGCCAGCAGCTCGGTGGGGGGCTTAGGTGGCTACACCTTC.

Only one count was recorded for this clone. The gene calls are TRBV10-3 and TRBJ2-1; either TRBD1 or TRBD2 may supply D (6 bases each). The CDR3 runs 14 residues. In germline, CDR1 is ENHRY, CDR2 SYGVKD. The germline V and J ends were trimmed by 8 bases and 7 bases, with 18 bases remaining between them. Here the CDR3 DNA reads TGTGCCATCGGGGGGCGGGACCCGGAAAATGAGCAGTTCTTC. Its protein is CAIGGRDPENEQFF.

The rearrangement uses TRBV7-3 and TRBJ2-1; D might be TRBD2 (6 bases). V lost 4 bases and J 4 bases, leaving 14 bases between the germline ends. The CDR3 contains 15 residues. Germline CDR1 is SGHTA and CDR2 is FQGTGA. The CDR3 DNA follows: TGTGCCAGCAGCTCTTTGGCCGGGAGTTACAATGAGCAGTTCTTC. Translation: CASSSLAGSYNEQFF.

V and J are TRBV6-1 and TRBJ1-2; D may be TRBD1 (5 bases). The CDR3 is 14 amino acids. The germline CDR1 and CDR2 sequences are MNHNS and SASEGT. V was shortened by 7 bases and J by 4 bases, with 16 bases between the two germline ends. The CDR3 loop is CASTRSGFGYGYTF. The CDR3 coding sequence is TGTGCCAGCACCCGTTCAGGGTTTGGCTATGGCTACACCTTC.

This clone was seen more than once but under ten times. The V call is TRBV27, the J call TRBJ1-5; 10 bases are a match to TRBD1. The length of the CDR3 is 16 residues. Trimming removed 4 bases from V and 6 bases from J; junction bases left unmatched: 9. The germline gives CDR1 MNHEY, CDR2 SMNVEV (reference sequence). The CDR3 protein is CASSSLGTGVFQPQHF. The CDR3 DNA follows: TGTGCCAGCAGTTCCCTAGGGACAGGGGTGTTTCAGCCCCAGCATTTT.

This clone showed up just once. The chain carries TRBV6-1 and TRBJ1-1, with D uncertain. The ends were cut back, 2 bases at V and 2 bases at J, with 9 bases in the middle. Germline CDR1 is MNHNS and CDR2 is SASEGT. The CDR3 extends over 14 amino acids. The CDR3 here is CASSEFSRNTEAFF. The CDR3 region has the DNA TGTGCCAGCAGTGAATTTAGCAGAAACACTGAAGCTTTCTTT.

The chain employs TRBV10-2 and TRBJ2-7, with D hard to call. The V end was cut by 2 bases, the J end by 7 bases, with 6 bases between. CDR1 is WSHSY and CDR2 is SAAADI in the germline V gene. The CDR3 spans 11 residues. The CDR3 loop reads CASSEAHEQYF. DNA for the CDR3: TGCGCCAGCAGTGAGGCGCATGAGCAGTACTTC.

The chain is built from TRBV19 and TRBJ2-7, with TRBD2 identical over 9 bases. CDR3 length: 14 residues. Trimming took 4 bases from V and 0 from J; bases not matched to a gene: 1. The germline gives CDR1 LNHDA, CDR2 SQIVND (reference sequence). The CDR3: CASSTSGTSYEQYF. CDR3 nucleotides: TGTGCCAGTAGTACTAGCGGGACCTCCTACGAGCAGTACTTC.

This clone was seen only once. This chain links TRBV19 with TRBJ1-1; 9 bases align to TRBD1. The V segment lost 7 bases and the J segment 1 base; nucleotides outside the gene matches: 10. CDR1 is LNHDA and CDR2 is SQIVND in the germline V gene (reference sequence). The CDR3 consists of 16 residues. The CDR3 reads CASTLAGTGTNTEAFF. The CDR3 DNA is TGTGCCAGTACCCTCGCCGGGACAGGGACGAACACTGAAGCTTTCTTT. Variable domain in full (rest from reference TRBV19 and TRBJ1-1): DGGITQSPKYLFRKEGQNVTLSCEQNLNHDAMYWYRQDPGQGLRLIYYSQIVNDFQKGDIAEGYSVSREKKESFPLTVTSAQKNPTAFYLCASTLAGTGTNTEAFFGQGTRLTVV.

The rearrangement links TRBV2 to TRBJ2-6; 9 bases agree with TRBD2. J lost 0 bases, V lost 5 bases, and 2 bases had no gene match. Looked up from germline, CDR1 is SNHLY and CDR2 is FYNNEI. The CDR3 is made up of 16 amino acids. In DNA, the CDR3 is TGTGCCAGCAGTAGCGGGAGGAACTCTGGGGCCAACGTCCTGACTTTC. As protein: CASSSGRNSGANVLTF.